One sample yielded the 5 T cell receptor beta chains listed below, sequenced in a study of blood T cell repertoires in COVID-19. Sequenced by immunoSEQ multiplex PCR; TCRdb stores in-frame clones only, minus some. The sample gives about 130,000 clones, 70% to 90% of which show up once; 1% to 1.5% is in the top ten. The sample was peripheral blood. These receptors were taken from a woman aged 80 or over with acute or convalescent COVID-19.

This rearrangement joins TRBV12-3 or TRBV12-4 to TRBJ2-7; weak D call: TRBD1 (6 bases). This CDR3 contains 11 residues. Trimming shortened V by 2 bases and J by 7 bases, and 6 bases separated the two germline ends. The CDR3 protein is CASSLRGEQYF. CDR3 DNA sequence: TGTGCCAGCAGTTTAAGGGGGGAGCAGTACTTC.

The CDR3 region is CASSIPSGQGFRPEAFF. DNA for the CDR3: TGTGCCAGTAGTATCCCCTCGGGACAGGGTTTTAGGCCTGAAGCTTTCTTT. The genes are TRBV19 and TRBJ1-1, with 9 bases identical to TRBD1. The CDR3 is 17 amino acids. Germline CDR1 LNHDA, CDR2 SQIVND (reference sequence). J was trimmed by 6 bases and V by 3 bases; bases with no gene match: 14.

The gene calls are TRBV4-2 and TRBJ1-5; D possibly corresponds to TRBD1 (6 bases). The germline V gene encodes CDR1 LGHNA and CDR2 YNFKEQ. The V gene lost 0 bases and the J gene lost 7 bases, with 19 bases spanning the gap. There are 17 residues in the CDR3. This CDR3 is CASSQERLRGAWQPQHF. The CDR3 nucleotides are TGTGCCAGCAGCCAAGAACGATTACGGGGGGCTTGGCAGCCCCAGCATTTT.

Written as DNA, the CDR3 is TGCGCCAGCGGGGACAGAGAGTCCGGAAACACCATATATTTT. Translated, it gives CASGDRESGNTIYF. The V and J genes are TRBV5-1 and TRBJ1-3; 7 bases are shared with TRBD1. V lost 7 bases, J lost 4 bases, and 8 bases stayed unmatched. Germline loops: CDR1 SGHRS, CDR2 YFSETQ. There are 14 residues in the CDR3.

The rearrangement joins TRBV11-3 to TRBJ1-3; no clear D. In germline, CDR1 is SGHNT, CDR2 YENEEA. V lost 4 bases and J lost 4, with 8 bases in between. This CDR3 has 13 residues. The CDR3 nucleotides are TGTGCCAGCAGCTCATCAGCGGGAAACACCATATATTTT. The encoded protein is CASSSSAGNTIYF.